Shown below are 5 T cell receptor beta chains from a single sample sequenced in a study of PD-L1 blockade in urothelial cancer. As to time point: peripheral blood 6 weeks after treatment start. Method: immunoSEQ multiplex PCR; TCRdb's copy keeps in-frame clones and lacks some. The data hold more than 90,000 clones, with roughly 85% observed a single time. Sequencing was performed on PBMCs, taken around atezolizumab (anti-PD-L1) treatment. These receptors were collected from a man in his sixties or seventies with urothelial cancer.

This clone was detected once. The chain uses TRBV18 and TRBJ2-4; D gene unclear. The CDR3 covers 18 residues. V dropped 1 base and J dropped 0 bases, with 16 bases sitting between them. Germline CDR1 reads KGHSH; CDR2 reads LQKENI. CDR3 in amino acids: CASSPLSDLRVAKNIQYF. DNA of the CDR3: TGTGCCAGCTCACCACTATCCGACTTACGGGTAGCCAAAAACATTCAGTACTTC.

The gene calls are TRBV5-4 and TRBJ2-5; weak D call: TRBD1 (5 bases). The closer fit of TRBJ2-7 to the DNA end suggests the J call may be wrong. The CDR3 spans 13 residues. Germline V lookup: CDR1 SGHNT, CDR2 YYREEE (reference sequence). CDR3 sequence: CASSLTDTHEQYF. CDR3 sequence (DNA): TGTGCCAGCAGCTTGACGGACACCCACGAGCAGTACTTC.

The chain recombines TRBV6-1 with TRBJ1-3; possible D gene TRBD1, 6 bases. The germline V gene encodes CDR1 MNHNS and CDR2 SASEGT. The CDR3 covers 16 residues. Trimming pared 1 base from V and 0 bases from J, leaving 10 bases between. The CDR3 is CASSEGQVSSGNTIYF. The DNA for the CDR3 is TGTGCCAGCAGTGAAGGACAGGTTAGCTCTGGAAACACCATATATTTT.

The V and J genes are TRBV5-1 and TRBJ2-1; 14 bases are a match to TRBD2. CDR1 SGHRS and CDR2 YFSETQ come from the germline V gene. The CDR3 loop spans 17 amino acids. The V segment lost 0 bases and the J segment 4 bases; nucleotides outside the gene matches: 3. CDR3 sequence reads: CASSLAGTSGGYNEQFF. CDR3 in DNA: TGCGCCAGCAGCTTGGCCGGGACTAGCGGGGGATACAATGAGCAGTTCTTC.

The CDR3: CASSWGQGIVDYEQYF. The CDR3 nucleotides are TGTGCCAGCAGCTGGGGACAGGGGATAGTTGACTACGAGCAGTACTTC. This chain connects TRBV5-6 to TRBJ2-7; TRBD1 matches at 10 bases. Trimming cost V 3 bases and J 3 bases; bases outside gene matches: 9. This CDR3 comprises 16 residues. From germline, CDR1 is SGHDT and CDR2 YYEEEE.